This T cell receptor (beta chain) was observed in a study of blood T cell repertoires in COVID-19. Profiled with immunoSEQ multiplex PCR; TCRdb holds only in-frame clones, not every one. This sample has some 350,000 clones, with over 70% found just once. The CDR3 is made up of 15 amino acids. V shed 0 bases, J shed 6 bases, and the junction held 6 bases outside the gene matches. Germline CDR1 and CDR2: SGHKS and YYEKEE (reference sequence). The receptor comes from a young man with active or convalescent COVID-19. The chain has TRBV5-5 and TRBJ2-1; 7 positions match TRBD2. Sequenced material: peripheral blood. The CDR3 region has the DNA TGTGCCAGCAGCTTGGGCGGGAGAGGTGGCAATGAGCAGTTCTTC. Protein product: CASSLGGRGGNEQFF.